This TCR beta chain appears in the sequencing data of a study of tumor and adjacent non-tumor tissue in lung cancer. After removal of 3 bases from V and 12 bases from J, the junction contained 13 bases not matched to a gene. CDR1 and CDR2 from the germline V gene are KGHSH and LQKENI. The CDR3 has 15 residues. This sample's RNA came from whole unsorted tissue. Three rounds of nested PCR, following a modified ARM-PCR protocol, produced the TCRbeta library. TCRdb passed the multiplex PCR reads through MiXCR, listing each CDR3 protein once. The sample has fewer than 130,000 distinct CDR3 sequences; 84% are singletons.

Sequencing was done on a sample of lung tumor tissue. J is TRBJ2-1 and V is TRBV18; TRBD1 matches at 8 bases. This receptor was obtained from a man aged 70 or older with non-small cell lung cancer. The CDR3 here is CASSPSDRAHNMQFF. The CDR3 DNA follows: TGTGCCAGCTCACCTTCGGACAGGGCCCACAATATGCAGTTCTTC.